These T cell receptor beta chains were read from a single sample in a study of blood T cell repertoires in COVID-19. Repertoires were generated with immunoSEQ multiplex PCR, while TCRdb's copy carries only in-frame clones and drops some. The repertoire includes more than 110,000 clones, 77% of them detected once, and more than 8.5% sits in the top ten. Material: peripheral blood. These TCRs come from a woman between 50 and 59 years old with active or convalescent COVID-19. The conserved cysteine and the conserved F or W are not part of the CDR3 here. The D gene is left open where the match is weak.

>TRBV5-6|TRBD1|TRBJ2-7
ASSWDRATYEQY
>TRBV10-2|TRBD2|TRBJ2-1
ASSRRTSGVMNEQF
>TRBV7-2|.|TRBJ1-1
ASSLVEGTEAF
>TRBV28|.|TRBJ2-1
ASSSPDYYEQF
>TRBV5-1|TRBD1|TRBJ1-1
ASNQRLTGGSNTEAF
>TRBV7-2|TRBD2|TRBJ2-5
ASSSRLAGAWYQETQY
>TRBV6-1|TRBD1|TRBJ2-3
ASSVRRDRVTDTQY
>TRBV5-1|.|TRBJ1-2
ASSLQWDTYGYT
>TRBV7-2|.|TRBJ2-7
ASSLAADSYEQY
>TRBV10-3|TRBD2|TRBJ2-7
AISPPRLAGSSPSEQY
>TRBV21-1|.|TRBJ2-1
ASSDKRESGYNEQF
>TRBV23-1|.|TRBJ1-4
ASSQSGAAKNEKLF
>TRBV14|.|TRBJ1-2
ASSQVRGIGYT
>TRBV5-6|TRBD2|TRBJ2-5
ASSTLAAISETQY
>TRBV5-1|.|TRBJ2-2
ASSSSAGGELF
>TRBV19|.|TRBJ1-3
ASSILETGNTIY
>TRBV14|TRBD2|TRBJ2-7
ASSRAGGTYEQY
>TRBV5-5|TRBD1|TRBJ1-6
ASSLMTGGNSPLH
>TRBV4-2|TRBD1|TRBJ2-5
ASSQDLSQGARETQY
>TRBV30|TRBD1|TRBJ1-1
ASSGQANTEAF
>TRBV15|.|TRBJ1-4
ATSRDVGAGSGDATNEKLF
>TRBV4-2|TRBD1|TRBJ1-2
ASSQEGTGGRGYT
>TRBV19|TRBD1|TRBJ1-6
ASSRQGARNSPLH
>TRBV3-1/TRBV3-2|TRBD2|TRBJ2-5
ASSQEIAGLKETQY
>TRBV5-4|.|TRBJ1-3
ASSLGGNSGNTIY
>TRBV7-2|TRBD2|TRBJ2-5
ASSLTGTSGMGHQETQY
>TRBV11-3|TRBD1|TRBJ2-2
ASSRDRGHRGAV
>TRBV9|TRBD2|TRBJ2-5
ASSPGLGGGLETQY
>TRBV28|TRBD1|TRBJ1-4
ASSSLTGGRVTNEKLF
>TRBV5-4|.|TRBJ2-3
ASSLATDTQY